This entry lists 24 T cell receptor beta chains sequenced from one sample in a study of blood T cell repertoires in COVID-19. Here immunoSEQ multiplex PCR was the method, and the copy in TCRdb shows in-frame clones only, minus some. Here the sample spans roughly 80,000 clones, 65% to 85% being singletons. What was sequenced was peripheral blood. These TCRs come from a man in his 60s with active or convalescent COVID-19.

The J gene is TRBJ2-2, the V gene TRBV11-1; D unresolved. The V end lost 5 bases, the J end lost 2 bases, and 12 bases lay between the germline ends. This CDR3 spans 15 amino acids. Germline V gene sequence: CDR1 SGHAT, CDR2 FQDESV (reference sequence). The chain's CDR3 is CASSPSLINTGELFF. The DNA of the CDR3 is TGTGCCAGCAGCCCCTCCCTTATCAACACCGGGGAGCTGTTTTTT.

This sequence joins TRBV6-6 and TRBJ2-3; 13 nucleotides agree with TRBD2. Germline trimming cut 6 bases from V and 8 bases from J; bases unmatched to any gene: 8. CDR1 and CDR2 from the germline V gene are MNHNY and SVGAGI (reference sequence). This CDR3 comprises 15 residues. The CDR3 nucleotides read TGTGCCAGCAGGCAACTAGCGGGGGGGCGAGTTACGCAGTATTTT. Translated, it gives CASRQLAGGRVTQYF.

The CDR3 region has the DNA TGCGCCAGCAGCCCTGGGGCAGGGTCGGTCACTGAAGCTTTCTTT. Translated, it gives CASSPGAGSVTEAFF. V is TRBV5-1 and J is TRBJ1-1; perhaps TRBD1 as D (5 bases). This CDR3 has 15 amino acids. V was trimmed by 4 bases and J by 4 bases, leaving 17 bases between them. CDR1 SGHRS and CDR2 YFSETQ come from the germline V gene.

J is TRBJ2-3 and V is TRBV7-6, with D perhaps TRBD2 (5 bases). CDR3 length: 15 residues. Trimming took off 5 bases at V and 1 base at J, with 13 bases between the two ends. The germline gives CDR1 SGHVS, CDR2 FNYEAQ. The CDR3 bases are TGTGCCAGCAGCCTGCGACTACCCGGCACAGATACGCAGTATTTT. Protein product: CASSLRLPGTDTQYF.

The chain is built from TRBV29-1 and TRBJ2-3; 8 nucleotides agree with TRBD1. This CDR3 is built from 13 residues. Losses at the gene ends were 7 bases for V and 5 bases for J; bases not matched to a gene: 8. Germline V gene data show CDR1 as SQVTM and CDR2 as ANQGSEA. The CDR3 nucleotides are TGCAGCGCCGTTCCGACAGGGGTAGATACGCAGTATTTT. Its protein product is CSAVPTGVDTQYF.

The CDR3 nucleotides read TGTGCCAGCCGACAGGGGGCGAACTATGGCTACACCTTC. It specifies CASRQGANYGYTF. V usage is TRBV2 and J usage is TRBJ1-2; TRBD1 matches 10 bases. The CDR3 runs to 13 residues. V lost 8 bases and J lost 2; bases outside the gene matches: 2. Germline CDR1 and CDR2: SNHLY and FYNNEI.

The V and J genes are TRBV6-1 and TRBJ2-7; TRBD1 agrees at 9 bases. Germline values: CDR1 MNHNS, CDR2 SASEGT. The CDR3 spans 14 residues. After removal of 3 bases from V and 2 bases from J, the junction contained 2 bases not matched to a gene. CDR3 residues: CASSETGGAYEQYF. CDR3 bases: TGTGCCAGCAGTGAGACAGGGGGGGCCTACGAGCAGTACTTC.

The V gene is TRBV6-6, the J gene TRBJ1-6; 7 bases are a match to TRBD1. This CDR3 comprises 15 residues. Germline values: CDR1 MNHNY, CDR2 SVGAGI (reference sequence). The ends lost 6 bases at V and 10 bases at J; junction bases unmatched: 12. This CDR3 reads CASSEEGGAWSPLHF. The DNA of the CDR3 is TGTGCCAGCAGCGAAGAAGGGGGCGCGTGGTCACCCCTCCACTTT.

The CDR3 here is CSVVGQLNTEAFF. CDR3 DNA: TGCAGCGTTGTGGGACAATTGAACACTGAAGCTTTCTTT. V usage is TRBV29-1 and J usage is TRBJ1-1, with a possible D match to TRBD1 (6 bases). The V end lost 4 bases, the J end lost 0 bases, and 9 bases lay between the germline ends. The CDR3 spans 13 residues. Germline V gives CDR1 SQVTM, CDR2 ANQGSEA.

This clone was seen a few times. The chain combines TRBV6-2 or TRBV6-3 with TRBJ1-2, with D possibly matching TRBD1 (6 bases). CDR1 is MNHEY, CDR2 SVGEGT, per germline. The CDR3 runs 13 residues. The V and J ends lost 6 bases and 5 bases respectively, with 13 bases between them. CDR3 DNA sequence: TGTGCCAGCAGCCAACACAGGGCTTATGGCTACACCTTC. Translating it yields CASSQHRAYGYTF.

This sequence joins TRBV7-2 and TRBJ2-7; the match to TRBD1 covers 7 bases. There are 15 residues in the CDR3. The V gene's germline CDR1 is SGHTA and CDR2 FQGNSA. Unmatched junction bases numbered 7, after V lost 5 bases and J lost 0 bases. The CDR3 coding sequence is TGTGCCAGCAGCCCTAGACAGGGCCGCTCCTACGAGCAGTACTTC. Translated, it gives CASSPRQGRSYEQYF. Complete variable domain (other parts from reference TRBV7-2 and TRBJ2-7): GAGVSQSPSNKVTEKGKDVELRCDPISGHTALYWYRQSLGQGLEFLIYFQGNSAPDKSGLPSDRFSAERTGGSVSTLTIQRTQQEDSAVYLCASSPRQGRSYEQYFGPGTRLTVT.

V is TRBV19 and J is TRBJ1-1; D is unresolved. Between the trimmed V and J ends, which lost 5 bases and 2 bases, there was a span of 9 bases. CDR3 length equals 13 residues. Germline V gene lookup returns CDR1 LNHDA and CDR2 SQIVND (reference sequence). The DNA of the CDR3 is TGTGCCAGTAGTTCACTGCATAACACTGAAGCTTTCTTT. Amino acids: CASSSLHNTEAFF.

This clone was found many times. The rearrangement joins TRBV27 to TRBJ2-7; D call uncertain. V was clipped by 6 bases and J by 5 bases, with 20 bases between them. CDR3 length: 15 residues. CDR1 and CDR2 (germline): MNHEY, SMNVEV (reference sequence). For the CDR3, the DNA is TGTGCCAGCAGGCTAGACTTATCCCCCCTTGACGAGCAGTACTTC. Protein sequence: CASRLDLSPLDEQYF.

The V and J genes are TRBV5-8 and TRBJ2-5, with TRBD2 identical over 10 bases. CDR3 size: 16 residues. The V gene's germline CDR1 is SGHTS and CDR2 YDEGEE. V dropped 4 bases and J dropped 0; count of bases not matched to a gene: 6. For the CDR3, the DNA is TGTGCCAGCAGCCCTCAGCGGGGGGGGTACCAAGAGACCCAGTACTTC. This translates into CASSPQRGGYQETQYF.

This rearrangement joins TRBV4-3 to TRBJ2-5, with D possibly matching TRBD2 (7 bases). Germline CDR1 and CDR2: LGHNA and YSLEER. The CDR3 extends over 15 amino acids. V dropped 4 bases and J dropped 5 bases, with 17 bases sitting between them. Here the CDR3 DNA reads TGCGCCAGCAGCCCTTCGCCGGGGGGCGGGGAGACCCAGTACTTC. It translates to CASSPSPGGGETQYF.

This chain's CDR3 is CASSADSGGRQETQYF. The CDR3 DNA reads as TGTGCCAGCAGCGCCGATAGCGGGGGGCGCCAAGAGACCCAGTACTTC. The chain employs TRBV11-3 and TRBJ2-5; 10 positions agree with TRBD2. V shed 5 bases, J shed 1 base, and the junction held 7 bases outside the gene matches. Germline values: CDR1 SGHNT, CDR2 YENEEA. The CDR3 totals 16 residues.

V gene TRBV4-3 combines with J gene TRBJ1-2; D is possibly TRBD1 (5 bases). The CDR3 runs 14 residues. The V gene lost 5 bases and the J gene lost 2 bases, with 12 bases spanning the gap. Germline V CDR1 and CDR2: LGHNA, YSLEER. CDR3 nucleotide sequence: TGCGCCAGCAGCGTACCGGGGGTAAACTATGGCTACACCTTC. This encodes CASSVPGVNYGYTF.

This clone showed up just a few times. This rearrangement joins TRBV27 to TRBJ1-2; TRBD1 might be the D (6 bases). Between the trimmed V and J ends, which lost 4 bases and 8 bases, there was a span of 14 bases. This CDR3 is built from 13 residues. CDR1 is MNHEY and CDR2 is SMNVEV in the germline V gene (reference sequence). This chain's CDR3 is CASSSQGDGGYTF. The CDR3 nucleotides are TGTGCCAGCAGTTCACAGGGTGATGGGGGCTACACCTTC.

The rearrangement uses TRBV10-3 and TRBJ2-7, with D perhaps matching TRBD1 (8 bases). This CDR3 region has 14 residues. Germline CDR1 reads ENHRY; CDR2 reads SYGVKD. Trimming took 7 bases from V and 4 from J, leaving 17 bases between them. The DNA of the CDR3 is TGTGCCATCACGAAGGACAGGGAGGGGTACGAGCAGTACTTC. This codes for CAITKDREGYEQYF.

The chain employs TRBV5-4 and TRBJ2-1; TRBD1 aligns across 9 bases. V dropped 4 bases and J dropped 7; count of bases not matched to a gene: 6. CDR3 length: 14 amino acids. Germline lookup yields CDR1 SGHNT and CDR2 YYREEE (reference sequence). DNA of the CDR3: TGTGCCAGCAGCCACGGACAGGGGAGGAATGAGCAGTTCTTC. This gives the protein CASSHGQGRNEQFF.

This clone appeared once. The gene calls are TRBV11-2 and TRBJ1-4; TRBD1 matches at 7 bases. The V gene end was trimmed by 5 bases and the J gene end by 3 bases; junction bases not matched to a gene: 6. Germline CDR1 reads SGHAT; CDR2 reads FQNNGV. This CDR3 is built from 15 residues. The DNA of the CDR3 is TGTGCCAGCAGCCAGGACAGGTTCTCTAATGAAAAACTGTTTTTT. Protein: CASSQDRFSNEKLFF.

This clone was counted only a few times. This CDR3 reads CASSLGQGAVADTQYF. For the CDR3, the DNA is TGTGCCAGCAGCTTAGGGCAGGGGGCGGTCGCAGATACGCAGTATTTT. This chain links TRBV7-8 with TRBJ2-3; 8 bases align to TRBD1. Trimming removed 1 base from V and 4 bases from J; junction bases left unmatched: 7. CDR3 length: 16 residues. Germline V gene data show CDR1 as SGHVS and CDR2 as FQNEAQ.

This clone was recorded once. V usage is TRBV11-2 and J usage is TRBJ1-2; 7 bases map to TRBD1. V was clipped by 5 bases and J by 4 bases; unmatched bases: 10. Germline CDR1 reads SGHAT; CDR2 reads FQNNGV. This CDR3 is built from 15 residues. For the CDR3, the DNA is TGTGCCAGCAGCCCCTCCAGGGGGGTTGCCTATGGCTACACCTTC. It is translated as CASSPSRGVAYGYTF.

The chain has TRBV11-2 and TRBJ1-5, with 7 positions matching TRBD1. The V segment lost 6 bases and the J segment 0 bases; nucleotides outside the gene matches: 17. Per the germline V gene, CDR1 is SGHAT and CDR2 is FQNNGV. The CDR3 is 19 amino acids. The CDR3 region is CASSSDKGTALHSNQPQHF. CDR3 DNA: TGTGCCAGCAGTTCCGATAAAGGGACAGCTCTTCATAGCAATCAGCCCCAGCATTTT.